This TCR beta chain was recovered during a study of blood T cells in healthy people across ages (dated by TCRdb to 2013 to 2016). Turning to the overall study: Template switching captured roughly one uniquely barcoded TCR beta cDNA molecule per two T cells in model experiments. Age-related changes in TCR beta repertoire diversity were measured in the study by deep sequencing normalized with unique cDNA molecular identifiers. Four age groups were formed from the donors: young (average roughly 16 years), middle-aged (just under 40), aged (about 62) and long-lived (more than 75). To avoid experimental bias, donors of different ages were distributed randomly across sequencing lanes. For two donors (one aged 18 to 29 and one aged 80 or older), the study analyzed two additional independent replicas of 1 million unique cDNA reads from the same blood draw.

The donors were 40 or so Caucasian individuals from Russia, aged roughly 6 to 95 years, who were systemically healthy. About 10 milliliters of peripheral blood were drawn from each donor into EDTA-treated Vacutainer tubes. Ficoll-Paque density-gradient centrifugation was used to isolate PBMCs, with at least 6 million obtained per sample. Trizol reagent was used to extract total RNA from the PBMCs, yielding at least 5.5 micrograms per sample. For every donor, flow cytometry on a PBMC aliquot measured the percentage of naive CD45RAhigh/CD27high T cells. Library preparation used 5' RACE. Sequencing took place on an Illumina HiSeq 2500. A second 7 to 11 cycle PCR used a sample-barcoded 5' primer and a J-beta primer mix. A template-switch 5' adaptor carrying 12 random nucleotides introduced a unique molecular identifier onto each TCR beta cDNA molecule. At least 2.5 million CDR3-containing paired-end reads were obtained from each sample. The Mint cDNA synthesis kit, primed by a TRBC-specific oligonucleotide, was used to synthesize first-strand cDNA from all RNA. All cDNA was treated with uracil-DNA glycosylase and then went through a first 18-cycle PCR with the universal primers M1SS and BC2_uni_R. The paper's data handling went like this. Normalization of each sample was performed by random selection of 1 million high-quality reads, each carrying a distinct molecular identifier. Reads sharing molecular identifiers were discarded rather than binned into consensus sequences. MiTCR, run with a Q25 quality threshold and the strictest error-elimination algorithm, handled CDR3 identification, clonotype clustering and error correction. A nonparametric unseen species model with Euler transformation was used to estimate a lower bound on total TCR beta diversity. The public reads were quality trimmed at Q25 with fastp and then assembled into clones with MiXCR by TCRdb, keeping productive beta chains. A single entry per CDR3 protein holds the most common genes and DNA from its merged rows. Clone size and V and J calls follow TCRdb, not the original study. The sample table lists 2 million or so distinct CDR3 sequences, just under 50% of them with a count of one. The top ten clones comprise roughly 2% of the sample.

The paper's findings and limits, for the study overall: Because the CMV infection status of the donors was unknown, age-related changes in expanded clonotypes may potentially have been confounded. A strong correlation was found between observed TCR beta diversity and the percentage of naive T cells measured by flow cytometry. Observed TCR beta diversity per million T cells fell roughly linearly with age, and a significant reduction was already apparent by age around 36. Estimates of total diversity based on one million sequenced T cells were considered lower bounds and underestimates. The long-lived group showed more naive CD4+ T cells, fewer expanded clones and increased TCR diversity than the aged group, suggesting age selection. Bulk unsorted PBMC profiling prevented conclusive comparison of naive and antigen-experienced compartments.

In the case of this clonotype: Which antigen it targets is not known. Per-nucleotide qualities are absent, and no much larger clonotype sits a single base away.

The source material was blood. This receptor was obtained from a woman aged 40 to 55 in good health.

The sequenced DNA is TGTGCCACCAGTCCCGGGACCAGCTCCTACAATGAGCAGTTCTTC. Its protein reads: CATSPGTSSYNEQFF. The chain links TRBV15 with TRBJ2-1; the D gene could be TRBD1 or TRBD2, each one agreeing over 5 bases. Looking up the germline V gene (reference sequence) yields CDR1 LNHNV and CDR2 YYDKDF. The CDR3 measures 15 amino acids from cysteine to phenylalanine. Just the 45-base CDR3 DNA is kept, in frame starting at base 1. V was cut back by 6 bases and J by 0 bases, leaving a gap of 12 bases between them.